This T cell receptor beta chain came from a study of T cell responses to AZD1222 COVID-19 vaccine. The overall study: Both about-4-week and about-12-week second-dose recipients were combined.

Method: immunoSEQ multiplex PCR; TCRdb's copy keeps in-frame clones and lacks some. The sample yields some 180,000 clones, more than 80% seen once. General observations from the study: Most donors were white British, females outnumbered males, and clonal diversity was possibly underestimated. Reportedly, close to half of spike-specific TCRs are directed against unmutated variant regions.

A note on this clone: The target antigen is unknown.

The junction had 3 bases not matched to a gene; V was cut back by 5 bases and J by 5 bases. Germline-derived CDR1 and CDR2 are MNHEY and SVGEGT. This CDR3 contains 13 residues. This TCR was sampled from an adult in good health. Material: peripheral blood, obtained on day 0 of AZD1222 vaccination. The chain carries TRBV6-2 or TRBV6-3 and TRBJ2-1; 7 bases line up with TRBD2. The CDR3 nucleotides read TGTGCCAGCAGTAGCGGGACTAACAATGAGCAGTTCTTC. Encoded protein: CASSSGTNNEQFF.